The T cell receptor beta chain described here comes from a study of cytomegalovirus exposure and HLA in healthy donors. Overall study results and limits: When presence/absence was analysed, sequencing depth was taken to be roughly uniform across donors. It was 164 TCR beta chains that were listed as cytomegalovirus-associated. In vitro testing confirmed a few CMV-associated chains as specific for CMV antigens.

The CDR3 covers 16 residues. Germline V gene sequence: CDR1 SGHRS, CDR2 YFSETQ. V lost 4 bases to trimming and J lost 5 bases; unmatched junction nucleotides: 9. In the PCR, 60 Vbeta and 13 Jbeta primers were used. The repertoire was sequenced with immunoSEQ multiplex PCR; TCRdb's copy has only in-frame clones and lacks some. The sample has more than 150,000 clones; about four fifths are singletons. The sample holds a few counts of this clone. No antigen is known for it. The sequence was obtained from a woman aged 30 to 39 in good health and CMV-seronegative. The specimen was PBMCs. This sequence joins TRBV5-1 and TRBJ2-2, with TRBD2 matching over 9 bases. The CDR3, as DNA: TGCGCCAGCAGCCCCGTGGCGGGGGGGGAGACCGGGGAGCTGTTTTTT. It yields the protein CASSPVAGGETGELFF.